The 22 T cell receptor beta chains in this list originate from one sample, sequenced in a study of technical replicates of blood from a handful of donors. Libraries were prepared by immunoSEQ multiplex PCR; TCRdb keeps only in-frame clonotypes and omits some of them. The sample records some 48,000 clones, about 96% being singletons. The material sequenced was T cells isolated from PBMCs. All receptors derive from a human donor in good health.

This clone was detected only once. The chain couples TRBV5-1 to TRBJ2-2, with 8 bases aligning to TRBD1. CDR3 length equals 17 residues. V was clipped by 4 bases and J by 6 bases; unmatched bases: 14. Germline assignment: CDR1 SGHRS and CDR2 YFSETQ. CDR3 sequence (DNA): TGCGCCAGCAGCACAAAAACAGGGGGTCATATTTCCGGGGAGCTGTTTTTT. This sequence encodes CASSTKTGGHISGELFF.

This clone was seen only a few times. The chain employs TRBV19 and TRBJ1-5; a weak D match, TRBD1 (5 bases). V gave up 1 base and J gave up 7 bases, with 11 bases separating them. Germline V lookup: CDR1 LNHDA, CDR2 SQIVND (reference sequence). This CDR3 is 14 amino acids long. CDR3 in DNA: TGTGCCAGTAGTATAGTCAGCCAGGGACAGCCCCAGCATTTT. Amino acids: CASSIVSQGQPQHF.

The chain combines TRBV28 with TRBJ1-5, with a weak D call TRBD1 (6 bases). CDR1 and CDR2 from the germline V gene are MDHEN and SYDVKM. There are 15 residues in the CDR3. The V and J ends lost 5 bases and 2 bases respectively, with 13 bases between them. CDR3 coding DNA: TGTGCCAGCAGTCTACAGGGTTTGGGCAATCAGCCCCAGCATTTT. Its protein is CASSLQGLGNQPQHF.

The genes are TRBV2 and TRBJ1-3, with unresolved D. CDR3 length: 17 amino acids. Trimming took off 7 bases at V and 4 bases at J, with 23 bases between the two ends. Germline CDR1 and CDR2: SNHLY and FYNNEI. CDR3 loop: CASNPLVLPSYGNTIYF. The CDR3 region has the DNA TGTGCCAGCAATCCCCTTGTGCTACCATCTTACGGAAACACCATATATTTT.

The gene calls are TRBV7-6 and TRBJ2-2; 7 bases line up with TRBD2. CDR1 is SGHVS, CDR2 FNYEAQ, per germline. The CDR3 runs 15 residues. Losses at the gene ends were 5 bases for V and 7 bases for J; bases not matched to a gene: 10. Here the CDR3 DNA reads TGTGCCAGCAGCCGTGCCGCGGGAGACGTCGGGGAGCTGTTTTTT. This codes for CASSRAAGDVGELFF.

This chain connects TRBV9 to TRBJ2-3, with unresolved D. Germline V gene data show CDR1 as SGDLS and CDR2 as YYNGEE. This CDR3 contains 11 residues. The ends were cut back, 4 bases at V and 6 bases at J, with 6 bases in the middle. Here the CDR3 DNA reads TGTGCCAGCAGCCGCCAGGATACGCAGTATTTT. It yields the protein CASSRQDTQYF.

Only one count was recorded for this clone. The chain uses TRBV11-2 and TRBJ2-4, with 7 positions matching TRBD2. The germline CDR1 and CDR2 sequences are SGHAT and FQNNGV. V was pared by 5 bases and J by 2 bases, with 9 bases of the junction left unmatched. The CDR3 sequence is 16 residues long. CDR3 protein: CASSPRGGSSKNIQYF. In DNA, the CDR3 is TGTGCCAGCAGCCCCCGCGGCGGGAGCTCCAAAAACATTCAGTACTTC. Filled out from reference TRBV11-2 and TRBJ2-4, the complete variable domain reads EAGVAQSPRYKIIEKRQSVAFWCNPISGHATLYWYQQILGQGPKLLIQFQNNGVVDDSQLPKDRFSAERLKGVDSTLKIQPAKLEDSAVYLCASSPRGGSSKNIQYFGAGTRLSVL.

CDR3 in amino acids: CASSVGDTYEQYF. CDR3 nucleotide sequence: TGTGCCAGCAGCGTAGGGGACACCTACGAGCAGTACTTC. The V and J genes are TRBV9 and TRBJ2-7; a weak D match, TRBD1 (6 bases). The germline CDR1 and CDR2 sequences are SGDLS and YYNGEE. Trimming stripped 0 bases from V and 2 bases from J, with 6 bases between. The CDR3 runs 13 residues.

This rearrangement joins TRBV5-1 to TRBJ1-1; 7 nucleotides agree with TRBD1. Unmatched junction bases numbered 14, after V lost 4 bases and J lost 2 bases. This CDR3 spans 17 amino acids. Per germline, CDR1 SGHRS and CDR2 YFSETQ. In DNA form, the CDR3 reads TGCGCCAGCAGCCTCGGAAGACAGGGCAATCTTAACACTGAAGCTTTCTTT. This translates into CASSLGRQGNLNTEAFF.

This clone appeared a single time. This chain joins TRBV15 and TRBJ2-3; 8 bases fit TRBD1. Germline assignment: CDR1 LNHNV and CDR2 YYDKDF (reference sequence). J lost 2 bases, V lost 2 bases, and 0 bases had no gene match. This CDR3 is built from 14 residues. The CDR3 spells CATSRQGATDTQYF. The DNA for the CDR3 is TGTGCCACCAGCAGACAGGGGGCCACAGATACGCAGTATTTT.

This clone has only one observation. This chain joins TRBV7-2 and TRBJ1-2; the match to TRBD1 covers 8 bases. Trimming cost V 4 bases and J 8 bases; bases outside gene matches: 9. CDR1 SGHTA and CDR2 FQGNSA come from the germline V gene. The CDR3 sequence is 14 residues long. CDR3 loop: CASSSDRAAWGYTF. CDR3 DNA sequence: TGTGCCAGCAGCTCGGACAGGGCAGCTTGGGGCTACACCTTC.

This sequence joins TRBV7-9 and TRBJ1-5, with a possible D match to TRBD1 (6 bases). From germline, CDR1 is SEHNR and CDR2 FQNEAQ (reference sequence). CDR3 size: 16 residues. The V and J ends lost 5 bases and 2 bases respectively, with 16 bases between them. CDR3 sequence reads: CASSRSGVSGNQPQHF. The CDR3 DNA sequence: TGTGCCAGCAGCCGATCAGGGGTTTCGGGCAATCAGCCCCAGCATTTT.

The chain combines TRBV18 with TRBJ2-2; D perhaps matches TRBD2 (6 bases). The CDR3 covers 17 residues. Germline V gives CDR1 KGHSH, CDR2 LQKENI. V dropped 1 base and J dropped 1 base, with 13 bases sitting between them. The CDR3 loop reads CASSPRELAVNTGELFF. CDR3 coding DNA: TGTGCCAGCTCACCACGGGAACTAGCAGTGAACACCGGGGAGCTGTTTTTT.

In its sample, this clone was seen a few times. The V and J genes are TRBV27 and TRBJ1-1; D might be TRBD1 (5 bases). The CDR3 extends over 15 amino acids. Deletions cut 3 bases from V and 6 bases from J, with 17 bases between. CDR1 and CDR2 from the germline V gene are MNHEY and SMNVEV (reference sequence). The CDR3 protein is CASSFKGHWKSEAFF. The CDR3 DNA follows: TGTGCCAGCAGTTTTAAAGGACACTGGAAATCTGAAGCTTTCTTT.

The genes are TRBV15 and TRBJ1-2; 11 bases align to TRBD1. J lost 0 bases, V lost 4 bases, and 4 bases had no gene match. The germline CDR1 and CDR2 sequences are LNHNV and YYDKDF (reference sequence). The CDR3 has 16 amino acids. CDR3 protein: CATSITGQGANYGYTF. The CDR3 DNA sequence: TGTGCCACCAGCATAACGGGACAGGGGGCTAACTATGGCTACACCTTC.

The chain's CDR3 is CASQTGNQPQHF. CDR3 nucleotides: TGTGCCAGCCAGACGGGAAATCAGCCCCAGCATTTT. This chain uses TRBV25-1 with TRBJ1-5; no clear D gene. Per the germline V gene, CDR1 is MGHDK and CDR2 is SYGVNS. V was pared by 8 bases and J by 4 bases, with 9 bases between. There are 12 residues in the CDR3.

V usage is TRBV11-2 and J usage is TRBJ1-4, with TRBD1 matching 7 bases. This CDR3 is 16 amino acids long. The germline CDR1 and CDR2 sequences are SGHAT and FQNNGV. V trimming: 6 bases; J trimming: 8 bases; junction bases outside the gene matches: 15. The CDR3 loop is CASRSIKTGLGEKLFF. The CDR3 coding sequence is TGTGCCAGCAGATCAATTAAGACAGGGTTAGGAGAAAAACTGTTTTTT.

The rearrangement uses TRBV9 and TRBJ2-4, with TRBD2 matching 10 bases. Trimming at V came to 2 bases and at J to 9 bases, leaving 5 bases not matched to a gene. The CDR3 consists of 14 residues. In germline, CDR1 is SGDLS, CDR2 YYNGEE. The CDR3 bases are TGTGCCAGCAGCGTCGAACTAGCGGGAAGCATTCAGTACTTC. This gives the protein CASSVELAGSIQYF.

CDR3 loop: CASSLSHSPWETQYF. CDR3 DNA sequence: TGCGCCAGCAGCCTATCCCATAGCCCTTGGGAGACCCAGTACTTC. This chain joins TRBV4-1 and TRBJ2-5; D gene uncertain. The germline V gene has CDR1 MGHRA and CDR2 YSYEKL. CDR3 length: 15 residues. V shed 4 bases and J shed 5 bases, with 17 bases lying between them.

Here the CDR3 reads CASSLQGAYGYTF. For the CDR3, the DNA is TGTGCCAGCAGCCTACAGGGGGCATATGGCTACACCTTC. The gene calls are TRBV7-2 and TRBJ1-2; 9 nucleotides align to TRBD1. Losses at the gene ends were 5 bases for V and 5 bases for J; bases not matched to a gene: 3. The CDR3 is 13 residues long. Germline lookup yields CDR1 SGHTA and CDR2 FQGNSA.

This clone was seen only once. The gene calls are TRBV5-1 and TRBJ1-1; TRBD1 matches 9 bases. The germline gives CDR1 SGHRS, CDR2 YFSETQ. Unmatched junction bases numbered 5, after V lost 0 bases and J lost 5 bases. The CDR3 covers 15 residues. In DNA form, the CDR3 reads TGCGCCAGCAGCTTGGCCGGGACAGGGTGGACTGAAGCTTTCTTT. Its protein product is CASSLAGTGWTEAFF.

The chain recombines TRBV4-1 with TRBJ2-7; TRBD2 matches 11 bases. The CDR3 extends over 15 amino acids. With 3 bases clipped from V and 5 bases from J, the junction kept 6 bases outside the gene matches. In germline, CDR1 is MGHRA, CDR2 YSYEKL. The CDR3 reads CASSHPGTSGDEQYF. In DNA form, the CDR3 reads TGCGCCAGCAGCCATCCAGGGACTAGCGGAGACGAGCAGTACTTC.